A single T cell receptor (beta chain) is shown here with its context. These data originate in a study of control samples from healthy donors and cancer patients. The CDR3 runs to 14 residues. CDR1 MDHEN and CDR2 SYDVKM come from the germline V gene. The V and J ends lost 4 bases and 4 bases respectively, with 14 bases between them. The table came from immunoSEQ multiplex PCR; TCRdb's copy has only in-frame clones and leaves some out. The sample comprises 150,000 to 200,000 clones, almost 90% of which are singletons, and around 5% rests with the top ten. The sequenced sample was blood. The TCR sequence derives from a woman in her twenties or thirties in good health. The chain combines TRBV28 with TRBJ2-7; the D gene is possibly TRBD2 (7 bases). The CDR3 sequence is CASSWVGGGYEQYF. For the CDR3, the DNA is TGTGCCAGCAGTTGGGTAGGGGGAGGGTACGAGCAGTACTTC.